One TCR beta chain is described in this entry. The germline V gene has CDR1 SNHLY and CDR2 FYNNEI. V was pared by 6 bases and J by 4 bases, with 17 bases between. The CDR3 loop spans 15 amino acids. The sample comes from a study of blood T cells in healthy people across ages. Next came a second PCR, run for 7 to 11 cycles, which used a sample-barcoded 5' primer along with a J-beta primer mix. TCRdb re-derived calls from the 5' RACE reads in MiXCR, one entry per CDR3 protein. The data show hundreds of thousands of distinct CDR3 sequences, roughly 64% seen once. V and J are TRBV2 and TRBJ2-3, with D perhaps TRBD2 (6 bases). The sequence was collected from a man aged 25 to 40 in good health. Input material: blood. The CDR3 region is CASSAGRMGADTQYF. The CDR3 DNA is TGTGCCAGCAGCGCGGGACGCATGGGGGCAGATACGCAGTATTTT.